These 17 T cell receptor beta chains were all obtained from the same sample, sequenced in a study of control samples from healthy donors and cancer patients. Repertoires were generated with immunoSEQ multiplex PCR, while TCRdb's copy carries only in-frame clones and drops some. The data contain around 83,000 clones, under 95% of them singletons. Source material: PBMCs. These TCRs come from a woman aged 40 to 50 with lung cancer.

This clone was counted once. The chain couples TRBV5-1 to TRBJ2-5; D not certain. The CDR3 runs 12 residues. Trimming removed 4 bases from V and 0 bases from J, with 4 bases in between. CDR1 is SGHRS and CDR2 is YFSETQ in the germline V gene. Here the CDR3 DNA reads TGCGCCAGCAGCACGTACCAAGAGACCCAGTACTTC. It encodes CASSTYQETQYF.

The chain combines TRBV6-5 with TRBJ1-2; 7 positions agree with TRBD1. In germline, CDR1 is MNHEY, CDR2 SVGAGI. V shed 6 bases, J shed 2 bases, and the junction held 3 bases outside the gene matches. This CDR3 is 13 amino acids long. The CDR3 nucleotides read TGTGCCAGCAGCGCGGACAGGAACTATGGCTACACCTTC. It specifies CASSADRNYGYTF.

The chain is built from TRBV3-1 (or the pseudogene TRBV3-2) and TRBJ1-1, with no clear D. The V gene lost 4 bases and the J gene lost 8 bases, with 14 bases spanning the gap. This CDR3 comprises 13 residues. Germline CDR1 reads LGHDT; CDR2 reads YNNKEL (reference sequence). The CDR3 coding sequence is TGTGCCAGCAGCCCCCTTGGTACCTCCGAAGCTTTCTTT. Translating gives CASSPLGTSEAFF.

This sequence joins TRBV6-5 and TRBJ1-2; 8 bases fit TRBD1. V was clipped by 6 bases and J by 8 bases; unmatched bases: 5. Germline loops: CDR1 MNHEY, CDR2 SVGAGI. The CDR3 spans 12 residues. The DNA of the CDR3 is TGTGCCAGCAGCCGACAGGGGTACGGCTACACCTTC. As protein: CASSRQGYGYTF.

The rearrangement joins TRBV14 to TRBJ2-3; D gene ambiguous. From germline, CDR1 is SGHDN and CDR2 FVKESK. V was shortened by 4 bases and J by 6 bases, with 11 bases between the two germline ends. The CDR3 extends over 13 amino acids. CDR3 sequence reads: CASSPESVDTQYF. CDR3 DNA: TGTGCCAGCAGCCCGGAGAGCGTGGATACGCAGTATTTT.

CDR3 residues: CAWSRGQGGNEQFF. The CDR3 bases are TGTGCCTGGAGTCGGGGACAGGGGGGCAATGAGCAGTTCTTC. The genes are TRBV30 and TRBJ2-1; 11 nucleotides align to TRBD1. The CDR3 loop spans 14 amino acids. CDR1 GTSNPN and CDR2 SVGIG come from the germline V gene (reference sequence). V lost 2 bases, J lost 6 bases, and 3 bases stayed unmatched.

This clone was recorded only once. The genes are TRBV13 and TRBJ2-5; D tentatively fits TRBD1 or TRBD2 (6 bases each). The CDR3 sequence is 15 residues long. Germline V gene lookup returns CDR1 PRHDT and CDR2 FYEKMQ (reference sequence). Trimming removed 5 bases at V and 5 bases at J, with 18 bases between. CDR3 protein: CASSRRWGAGETQYF. CDR3 in DNA: TGTGCCAGCAGCCGGAGATGGGGGGCAGGGGAGACCCAGTACTTC.

The chain uses TRBV19 and TRBJ1-4, with 7 bases fitting TRBD1. The V gene's germline CDR1 is LNHDA and CDR2 SQIVND (reference sequence). The trim removed 3 bases at V and 8 bases at J, leaving 18 bases unmatched. The CDR3 has 18 amino acids. The CDR3 region has the DNA TGTGCCAGTAGTATTGTTTCCCCTCAGACAGGGATCTTGGAAAAACTGTTTTTT. Amino acids: CASSIVSPQTGILEKLFF. The complete variable domain, with remaining parts taken from reference TRBV19 and TRBJ1-4, reads DGGITQSPKYLFRKEGQNVTLSCEQNLNHDAMYWYRQDPGQGLRLIYYSQIVNDFQKGDIAEGYSVSREKKESFPLTVTSAQKNPTAFYLCASSIVSPQTGILEKLFFGSGTQLSVL.

DNA for the CDR3: TGTGCCAGCTCACCACGAGACACTGAAGCTTTCTTT. This translates into CASSPRDTEAFF. The chain is built from TRBV18 and TRBJ1-1; D gene uncertain. Trimming took 1 base from V and 3 from J, leaving 3 bases between them. This CDR3 spans 12 amino acids. Germline-derived CDR1 and CDR2 are KGHSH and LQKENI.

The table lists this clone with a count of one. V and J are TRBV10-3 and TRBJ2-3, with D possibly being TRBD2 (5 bases). Trimming took 7 bases from V and 3 from J, leaving 11 bases between them. The CDR3 totals 13 residues. Germline CDR1 reads ENHRY; CDR2 reads SYGVKD. CDR3 bases: TGTGCCATCACCTCGGCGGGTACAGATACGCAGTATTTT. Amino acids: CAITSAGTDTQYF.

J is TRBJ1-2 and V is TRBV30; no definite D call. Trimming shortened V by 4 bases and J by 8 bases, and 20 bases separated the two germline ends. The CDR3 contains 14 residues. CDR1 is GTSNPN, CDR2 SVGIG, per germline (reference sequence). CDR3 coding DNA: TGTGCCTGGACTAAGGGCAGGAGTGTTGGCGGCTACACCTTC. It translates to CAWTKGRSVGGYTF.

The chain is built from TRBV5-1 and TRBJ1-2; the D is unclear. Germline CDR1 is SGHRS and CDR2 is YFSETQ. Deletions cut 4 bases from V and 3 bases from J, with 10 bases between. The CDR3 consists of 13 residues. The CDR3 here is CASSPQADYGYTF. The CDR3 nucleotides are TGCGCCAGCAGCCCTCAGGCTGACTATGGCTACACCTTC.

In this sample, this clone turned up once. The rearrangement joins TRBV10-3 to TRBJ2-7; 8 bases are a match to TRBD2. Germline V gives CDR1 ENHRY, CDR2 SYGVKD. V shed 4 bases and J 6 bases; nucleotides not matched to a gene: 5. This CDR3 is 13 amino acids long. CDR3 DNA sequence: TGTGCCATCAGTGGGACTAGCTTGGGCGAGCAGTACTTC. Translation gives CAISGTSLGEQYF.

This chain links TRBV5-1 with TRBJ1-3, with D maybe TRBD1 (6 bases). V lost 0 bases and J lost 1, with 20 bases in between. The CDR3 covers 19 residues. In germline, CDR1 is SGHRS, CDR2 YFSETQ. The DNA for the CDR3 is TGCGCCAGCAGCTTGGGCACGGAAAGGCCAGGGGCATCTGGAAACACCATATATTTT. This gives the protein CASSLGTERPGASGNTIYF.

The V and J genes are TRBV5-6 and TRBJ2-1; D unclear. This CDR3 comprises 17 residues. The germline V gene encodes CDR1 SGHDT and CDR2 YYEEEE. The V end lost 3 bases, the J end lost 3 bases, and 19 bases lay between the germline ends. The CDR3 nucleotides are TGTGCCAGCAGCTCTACACGGCGCGGTTCTAGCTACAATGAGCAGTTCTTC. Translated: CASSSTRRGSSYNEQFF.

This clone appeared a single time. The genes are TRBV7-9 and TRBJ2-3, with D perhaps TRBD1 or TRBD2 (5 bases each). CDR3 length equals 12 residues. V lost 5 bases to trimming and J lost 7 bases, with 10 bases between them. Per the germline V gene, CDR1 is SEHNR and CDR2 is FQNEAQ (reference sequence). The CDR3 reads CASSRDEYTQYF. CDR3 DNA: TGTGCCAGCAGCCGGGACGAATATACGCAGTATTTT.

V and J are TRBV5-6 and TRBJ1-2; 7 positions match TRBD1. This CDR3 is built from 13 residues. Germline V gene sequence: CDR1 SGHDT, CDR2 YYEEEE. Trimming at V came to 0 bases and at J to 8 bases, leaving 4 bases not matched to a gene. Here the CDR3 reads CASSLGDRGGYTF. The DNA of the CDR3 is TGTGCCAGCAGCTTGGGGGACAGAGGGGGCTACACCTTC.